This TCR beta chain is drawn from a study of cytomegalovirus exposure and HLA in healthy donors (TCRdb year 2017). Regarding the study in general: According to a later analysis, the approximately 120 validation repertoires were produced on the same platform as the 666 repertoires of the first cohort. The study aimed to test whether signatures of past pathogen exposure could be identified by cataloging public T cell receptors. In addition to the first cohort of roughly 670 subjects, a separate validation cohort of approximately 130 different subjects was used. To predict cytomegalovirus infection status, the study combined high-throughput TCR immunosequencing, statistical association of individual TCRs with disease status, and machine learning. Summary of the overall study and its limitations: Subsequent analysis determined that TCRs grouped into clusters in the first cohort also showed a tendency toward co-occurrence across the approximately 120 validation repertoires, and 85% to 95% of cluster scores exceeded 0. The classifier was reported to diagnose cytomegalovirus status with high specificity and sensitivity in both the original cohort and the validation cohort. In vitro tests confirmed that three of the cytomegalovirus-associated TCR beta chains recognize cytomegalovirus antigens. Most TCR sequences were observed very rarely across donors, whereas some public TCRs were present in many individuals. The authors suggested that the approach could potentially be extended to other disease states and immunological phenotypes. A later analysis had no HLA typing for the validation cohort, so co-occurrence there was scored across all 110 or so repertoires. The study gave a list of 150 to 200 TCR beta chains associated with cytomegalovirus.

Library preparation used the immunoSEQ multiplex PCR assay. The authors' pipeline ran thus. To diagnose cytomegalovirus status from the catalog of TCR beta chain sequences, a statistical classification framework was built. This is the immuneACCESS table as TCRdb keeps it, with only in-frame sequences that have V and J called. A part of the clones is gone; compared with another copy, unresolved V genes explain less than half, and the rest is unexplained. That table gives V, J and clone size, and the DNA gave D and trimming. Recorded for this sample are 150,000 to 200,000 clones; approximately 85% of them occurred a single time. The ten biggest clones cover around 1.6% of the sample. The donors belonged to the validation cohort of about 130 subjects, which was separate from the roughly 700-subject first cohort. About this clone: What antigen it recognizes has not been identified. No per-base quality is available; no much larger clone lies one base away.

From the cysteine up to the phenylalanine, the CDR3 has a length of 15 residues. The entry retains the CDR3 DNA only, 45 bases that are in frame from base 1. Trimming accounts for 0 bases at V and 10 bases at J, while the number of junction bases matched to no gene is 5. CDR1 MNHEY and CDR2 SMNVEV are derived from the germline V gene (reference sequence). In this chain, TRBV27 is recombined with TRBJ1-6; 8 bases in the middle match TRBD1. The receptor comes from a woman aged 18-29 years in good health and CMV-seronegative. The sample taken for sequencing was PBMCs. Read as DNA, the sequence is TGTGCCAGCAGTTTATCGCAGGGGGCAAGATCACCCCTCCACTTT. This sequence encodes CASSLSQGARSPLHF.